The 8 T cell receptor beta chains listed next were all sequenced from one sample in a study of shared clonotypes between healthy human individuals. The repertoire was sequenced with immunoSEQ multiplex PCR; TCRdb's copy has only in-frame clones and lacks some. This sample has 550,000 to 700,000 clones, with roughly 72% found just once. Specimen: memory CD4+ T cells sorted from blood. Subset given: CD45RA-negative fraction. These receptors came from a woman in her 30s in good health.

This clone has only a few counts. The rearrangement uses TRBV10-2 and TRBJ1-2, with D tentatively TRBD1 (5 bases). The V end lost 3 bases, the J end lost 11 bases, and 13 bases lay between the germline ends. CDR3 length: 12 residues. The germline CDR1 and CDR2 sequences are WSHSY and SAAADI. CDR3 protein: CASSDWGFGYTF. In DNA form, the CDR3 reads TGCGCCAGCAGTGATTGGGGCTTCGGTTACACCTTC.

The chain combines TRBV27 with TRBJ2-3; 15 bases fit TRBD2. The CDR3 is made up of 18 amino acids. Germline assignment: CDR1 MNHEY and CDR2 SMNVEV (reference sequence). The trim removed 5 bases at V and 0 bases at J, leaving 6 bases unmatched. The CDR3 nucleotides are TGTGCCAGCAGTCCCGGGGGACTAGCGGGAGGCAGCACAGATACGCAGTATTTT. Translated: CASSPGGLAGGSTDTQYF.

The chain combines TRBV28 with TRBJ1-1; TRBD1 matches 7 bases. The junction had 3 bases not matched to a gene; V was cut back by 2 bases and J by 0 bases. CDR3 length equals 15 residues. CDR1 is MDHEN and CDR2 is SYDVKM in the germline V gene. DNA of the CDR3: TGTGCCAGCAGTTTAAAGGACAGGTTGAACACTGAAGCTTTCTTT. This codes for CASSLKDRLNTEAFF.

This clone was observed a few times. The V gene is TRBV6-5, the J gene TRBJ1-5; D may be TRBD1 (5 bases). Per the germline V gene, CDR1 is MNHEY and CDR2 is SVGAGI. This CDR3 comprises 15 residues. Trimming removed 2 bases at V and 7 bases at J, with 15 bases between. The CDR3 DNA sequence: TGTGCCAGCAGTTACCAACGGGGTTCAGGGCAGCCCCAGCATTTT. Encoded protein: CASSYQRGSGQPQHF.

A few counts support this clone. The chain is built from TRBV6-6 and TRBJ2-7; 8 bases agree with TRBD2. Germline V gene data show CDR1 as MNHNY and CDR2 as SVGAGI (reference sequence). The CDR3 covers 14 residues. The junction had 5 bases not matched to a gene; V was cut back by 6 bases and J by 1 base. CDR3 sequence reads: CASRRLASSYEQYF. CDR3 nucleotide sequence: TGTGCCAGCAGACGACTAGCGAGTTCCTACGAGCAGTACTTC.

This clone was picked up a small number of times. As DNA, the CDR3 is TGTGCCAGCACCCCCGAGCCGGGGGCTGGCTATGGCTACACCTTC. Protein: CASTPEPGAGYGYTF. V is TRBV9 and J is TRBJ1-2; D perhaps matches TRBD1 (6 bases). Trimming shortened V by 6 bases and J by 4 bases, and 19 bases separated the two germline ends. Per the germline V gene, CDR1 is SGDLS and CDR2 is YYNGEE. This CDR3 spans 15 amino acids.

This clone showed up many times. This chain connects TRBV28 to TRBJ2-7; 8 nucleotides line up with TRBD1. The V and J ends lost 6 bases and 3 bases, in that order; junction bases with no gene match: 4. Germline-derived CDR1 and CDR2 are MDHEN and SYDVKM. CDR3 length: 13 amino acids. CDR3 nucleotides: TGTGCCAGCAGGTCCGGGACAGGCTACGAGCAGTACTTC. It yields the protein CASRSGTGYEQYF.

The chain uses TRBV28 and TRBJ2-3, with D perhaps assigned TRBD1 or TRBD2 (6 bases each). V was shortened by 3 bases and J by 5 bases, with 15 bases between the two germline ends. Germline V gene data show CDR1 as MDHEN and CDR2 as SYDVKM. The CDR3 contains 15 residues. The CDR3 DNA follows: TGTGCCAGCAGTTTGCGAGGAGGGGGGATAGATACGCAGTATTTT. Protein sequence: CASSLRGGGIDTQYF.